This TCR beta chain came from a study of shared clonotypes between healthy human individuals. The CDR3 consists of 16 residues. With V trimmed by 10 bases and J by 6 bases, 16 bases remained unmatched. In germline, CDR1 is MRHNA, CDR2 SNTAGT. Ten immunoSEQ deep assay plates served to sequence unsorted PBMC DNA. Sequencing used immunoSEQ multiplex PCR; TCRdb keeps in-frame clones, though not all of them. The sample contains about 490,000 clones, roughly 80% of which appear only once. Input material: PBMCs. The source is a woman between 40 and 55 years old in good health. Some clones in this sample may be carry-over from other donors' samples. J is TRBJ2-3 and V is TRBV6-4, with 10 bases fitting TRBD2. This chain's CDR3 is CANPECLAGVWDTQYF. The CDR3 bases are TGTGCCAACCCGGAGTGTCTAGCGGGAGTGTGGGATACGCAGTATTTT.